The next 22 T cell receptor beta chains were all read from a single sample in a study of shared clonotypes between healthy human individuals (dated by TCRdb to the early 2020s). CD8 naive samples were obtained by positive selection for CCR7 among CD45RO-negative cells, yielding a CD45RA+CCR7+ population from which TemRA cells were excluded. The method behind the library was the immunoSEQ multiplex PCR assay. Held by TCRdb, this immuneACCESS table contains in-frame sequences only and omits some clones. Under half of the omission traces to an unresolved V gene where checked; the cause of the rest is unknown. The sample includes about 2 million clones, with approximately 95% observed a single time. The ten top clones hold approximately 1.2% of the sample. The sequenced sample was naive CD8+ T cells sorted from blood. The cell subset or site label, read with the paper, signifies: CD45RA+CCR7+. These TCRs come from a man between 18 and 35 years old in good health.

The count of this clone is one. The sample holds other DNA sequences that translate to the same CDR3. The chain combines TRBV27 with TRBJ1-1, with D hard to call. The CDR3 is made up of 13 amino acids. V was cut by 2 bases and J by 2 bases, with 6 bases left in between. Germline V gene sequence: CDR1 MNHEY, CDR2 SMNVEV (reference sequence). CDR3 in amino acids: CASSLGRNTEAFF. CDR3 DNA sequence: TGTGCCAGCAGTTTAGGGCGAAACACTGAAGCTTTCTTT.

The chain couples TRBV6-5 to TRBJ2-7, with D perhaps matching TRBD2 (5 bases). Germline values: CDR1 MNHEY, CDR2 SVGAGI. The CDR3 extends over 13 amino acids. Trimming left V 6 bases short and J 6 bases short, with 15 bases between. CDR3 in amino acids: CASSIAFPLEQYF. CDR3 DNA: TGTGCCAGCAGCATAGCGTTCCCCCTCGAGCAGTACTTC.

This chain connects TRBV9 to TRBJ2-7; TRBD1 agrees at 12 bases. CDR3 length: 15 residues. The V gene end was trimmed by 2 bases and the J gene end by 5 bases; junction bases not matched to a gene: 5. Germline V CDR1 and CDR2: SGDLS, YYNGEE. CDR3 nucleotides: TGTGCCAGCAGCGTGGGGACAGGGGGCTTCGACGAGCAGTACTTC. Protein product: CASSVGTGGFDEQYF.

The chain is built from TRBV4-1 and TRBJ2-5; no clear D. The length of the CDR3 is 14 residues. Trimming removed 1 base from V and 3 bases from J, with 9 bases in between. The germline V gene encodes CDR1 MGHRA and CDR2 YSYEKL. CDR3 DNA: TGCGCCAGCAGCCAAGCCGGCAGCAAAGAGACCCAGTACTTC. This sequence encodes CASSQAGSKETQYF.

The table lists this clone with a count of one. CDR3 coding DNA: TGTGCCAGCAGCCAAGAGGGGTATGAGGACCTACCCACACTCTATGGCTACACCTTC. The encoded protein is CASSQEGYEDLPTLYGYTF. This sequence joins TRBV14 and TRBJ1-2; D is ambiguous. V was pared by 0 bases and J by 4 bases, with 24 bases between. Germline V gene data show CDR1 as SGHDN and CDR2 as FVKESK. CDR3 length equals 19 residues.

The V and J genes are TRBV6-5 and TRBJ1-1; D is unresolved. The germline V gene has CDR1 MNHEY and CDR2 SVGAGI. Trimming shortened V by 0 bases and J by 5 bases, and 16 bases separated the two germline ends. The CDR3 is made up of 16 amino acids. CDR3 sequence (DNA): TGTGCCAGCAGTTACTCCCCCCATTCCCTTGAGACTGAAGCTTTCTTT. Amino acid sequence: CASSYSPHSLETEAFF.

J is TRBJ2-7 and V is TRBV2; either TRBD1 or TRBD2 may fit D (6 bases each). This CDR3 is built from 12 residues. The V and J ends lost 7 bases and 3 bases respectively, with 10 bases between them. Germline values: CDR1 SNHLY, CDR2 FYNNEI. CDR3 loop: CASKGGNYEQYF. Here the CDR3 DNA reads TGTGCCAGCAAGGGGGGAAACTACGAGCAGTACTTC.

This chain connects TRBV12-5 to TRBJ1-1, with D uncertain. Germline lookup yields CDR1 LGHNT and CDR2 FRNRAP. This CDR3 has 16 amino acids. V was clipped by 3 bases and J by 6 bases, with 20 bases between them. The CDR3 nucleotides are TGTGCTAGTGGTTTCTCCCTCGGAGGCGGGGTACCTGAAGCTTTCTTT. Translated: CASGFSLGGGVPEAFF.

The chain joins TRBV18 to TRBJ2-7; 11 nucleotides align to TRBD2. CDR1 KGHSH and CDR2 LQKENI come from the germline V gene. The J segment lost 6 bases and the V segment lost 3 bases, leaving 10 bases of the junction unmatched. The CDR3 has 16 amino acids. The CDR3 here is CASSPEGLAGTGEQYF. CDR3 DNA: TGTGCCAGCTCACCTGAAGGACTAGCGGGCACCGGCGAGCAGTACTTC.

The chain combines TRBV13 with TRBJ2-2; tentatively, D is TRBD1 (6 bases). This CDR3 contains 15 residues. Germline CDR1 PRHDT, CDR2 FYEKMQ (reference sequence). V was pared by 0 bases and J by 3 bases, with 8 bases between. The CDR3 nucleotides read TGTGCCAGCAGCTTAGGGACAGGAGACACCGGGGAGCTGTTTTTT. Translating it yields CASSLGTGDTGELFF.

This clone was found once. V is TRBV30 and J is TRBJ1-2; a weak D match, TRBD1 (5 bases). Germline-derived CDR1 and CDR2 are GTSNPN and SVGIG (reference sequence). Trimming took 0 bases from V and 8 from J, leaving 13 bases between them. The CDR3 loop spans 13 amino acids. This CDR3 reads CAWSVSSWDGYTF. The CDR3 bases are TGTGCCTGGAGTGTATCCTCATGGGACGGCTACACCTTC.

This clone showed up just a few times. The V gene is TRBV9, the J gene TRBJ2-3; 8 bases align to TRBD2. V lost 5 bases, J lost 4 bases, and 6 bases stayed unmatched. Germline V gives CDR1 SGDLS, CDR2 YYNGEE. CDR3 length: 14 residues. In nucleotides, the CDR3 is TGTGCCAGCAGTAGTAGCGGGAAGGCAGATACGCAGTATTTT. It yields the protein CASSSSGKADTQYF. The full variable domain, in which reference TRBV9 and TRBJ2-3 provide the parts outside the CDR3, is DSGVTQTPKHLITATGQRVTLRCSPRSGDLSVYWYQQSLDQGLQFLIQYYNGEERAKGNILERFSAQQFPDLHSELNLSSLELGDSALYFCASSSSGKADTQYFGPGTRLTVL.

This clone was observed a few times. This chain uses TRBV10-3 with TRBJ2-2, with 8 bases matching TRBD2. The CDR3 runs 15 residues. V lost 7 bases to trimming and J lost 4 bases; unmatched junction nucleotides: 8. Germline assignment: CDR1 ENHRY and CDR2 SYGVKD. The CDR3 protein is CAINMGLVGTGELFF. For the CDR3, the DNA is TGTGCCATCAACATGGGACTAGTTGGCACCGGGGAGCTGTTTTTT.

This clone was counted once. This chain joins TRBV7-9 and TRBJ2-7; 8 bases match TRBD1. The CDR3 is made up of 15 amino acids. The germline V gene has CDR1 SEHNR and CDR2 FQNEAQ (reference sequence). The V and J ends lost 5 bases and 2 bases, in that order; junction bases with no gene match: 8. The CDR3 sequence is CASSIQGVPPYEQYF. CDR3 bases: TGTGCCAGCAGCATACAGGGGGTTCCCCCCTACGAGCAGTACTTC.

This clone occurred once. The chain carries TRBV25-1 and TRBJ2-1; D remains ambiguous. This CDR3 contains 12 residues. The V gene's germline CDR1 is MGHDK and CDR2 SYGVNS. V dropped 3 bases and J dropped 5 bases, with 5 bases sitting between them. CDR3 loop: CASSDFDNEQFF. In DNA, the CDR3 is TGTGCCAGCAGTGACTTTGACAATGAGCAGTTCTTC.

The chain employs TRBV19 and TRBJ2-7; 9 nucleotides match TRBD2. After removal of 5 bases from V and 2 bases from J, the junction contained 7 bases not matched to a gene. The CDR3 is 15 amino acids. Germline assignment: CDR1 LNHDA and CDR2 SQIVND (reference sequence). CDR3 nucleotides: TGTGCCAGTAGTGCCCTAGCGGGGAGAACCTACGAGCAGTACTTC. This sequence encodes CASSALAGRTYEQYF.

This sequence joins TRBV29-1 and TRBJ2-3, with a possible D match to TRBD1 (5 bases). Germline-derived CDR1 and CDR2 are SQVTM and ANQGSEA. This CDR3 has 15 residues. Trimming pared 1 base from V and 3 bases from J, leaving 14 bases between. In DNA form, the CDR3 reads TGCAGCGTTGAAGGGTGGCAGGGAAGGACAGATACGCAGTATTTT. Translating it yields CSVEGWQGRTDTQYF.

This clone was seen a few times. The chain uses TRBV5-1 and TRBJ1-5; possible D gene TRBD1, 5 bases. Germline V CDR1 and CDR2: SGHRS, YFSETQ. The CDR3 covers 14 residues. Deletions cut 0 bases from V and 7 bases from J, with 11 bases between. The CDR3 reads CASSLESGLQPQHF. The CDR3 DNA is TGCGCCAGCAGCTTGGAGTCAGGGTTGCAGCCCCAGCATTTT. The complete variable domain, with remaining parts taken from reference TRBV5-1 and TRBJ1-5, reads KAGVTQTPRYLIKTRGQQVTLSCSPISGHRSVSWYQQTPGQGLQFLFEYFSETQRNKGNFPGRFSGRQFSNSRSEMNVSTLELGDSALYLCASSLESGLQPQHFGDGTRLSIL.

The CDR3 DNA reads TGCGCCAGCAGCCAAGGTTTGGGATCCGAGACCCAGTACTTC. Translating it yields CASSQGLGSETQYF. This chain uses TRBV4-3 with TRBJ2-5; no clear D. In germline, CDR1 is LGHNA, CDR2 YSLEER. Deletions cut 1 base from V and 5 bases from J, with 11 bases between. The CDR3 length is 14 residues.

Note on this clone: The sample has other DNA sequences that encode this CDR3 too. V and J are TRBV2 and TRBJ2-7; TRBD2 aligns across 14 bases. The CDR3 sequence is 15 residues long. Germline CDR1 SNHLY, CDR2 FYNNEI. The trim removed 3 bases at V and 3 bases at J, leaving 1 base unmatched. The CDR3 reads CASSEGLAGDYEQYF. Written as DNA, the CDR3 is TGTGCCAGCAGTGAGGGACTAGCGGGAGACTACGAGCAGTACTTC.

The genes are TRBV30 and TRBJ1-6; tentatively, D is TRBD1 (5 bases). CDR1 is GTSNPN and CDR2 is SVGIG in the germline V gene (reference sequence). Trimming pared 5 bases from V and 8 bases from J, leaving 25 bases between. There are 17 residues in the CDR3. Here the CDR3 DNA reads TGTGCCTGGTTGGACAAAGGAGCTCGAGAGCTTTATTCACCCCTCCACTTT. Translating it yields CAWLDKGARELYSPLHF.

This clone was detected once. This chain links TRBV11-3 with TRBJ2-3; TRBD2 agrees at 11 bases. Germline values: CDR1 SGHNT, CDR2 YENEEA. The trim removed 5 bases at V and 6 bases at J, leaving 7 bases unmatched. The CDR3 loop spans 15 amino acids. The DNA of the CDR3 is TGTGCCAGCAGCACATTAGCGGGGGGGCTGGATACGCAGTATTTT. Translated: CASSTLAGGLDTQYF.